These 17 T cell receptor beta chains share one sample of origin, sequenced in a study of blood T cell repertoires in COVID-19. The data were produced by immunoSEQ multiplex PCR, yet TCRdb's version contains in-frame clones alone and is incomplete. The table records approximately 170,000 clones, 70% to 90% of them present only once. Sequencing used peripheral blood. These receptors were taken from a man at least 80 years old with COVID-19, enrolled during active disease.

CDR3 DNA sequence: TGTGCCAGCAGTGCACCTTTTGGACAGGGCTCTGGAAACACCATATATTTT. It yields the protein CASSAPFGQGSGNTIYF. This sequence joins TRBV6-1 and TRBJ1-3, with TRBD1 identical over 8 bases. Germline V CDR1 and CDR2: MNHNS, SASEGT. The CDR3 totals 17 residues. J was trimmed by 0 bases and V by 4 bases; bases with no gene match: 8.

The chain links TRBV18 to TRBJ2-7; maybe TRBD1 (5 bases). Trimming pared 2 bases from V and 0 bases from J, leaving 11 bases between. The CDR3 has 15 amino acids. Germline V lookup: CDR1 KGHSH, CDR2 LQKENI. The CDR3 loop reads CASSPGAVSSYEQYF. The DNA for the CDR3 is TGTGCCAGCTCACCAGGGGCGGTTTCCTCCTACGAGCAGTACTTC.

A few counts support this clone. The chain recombines TRBV2 with TRBJ1-2; TRBD1 matches 7 bases. Germline V lookup: CDR1 SNHLY, CDR2 FYNNEI. Germline trimming cut 8 bases from V and 8 bases from J; bases unmatched to any gene: 8. The CDR3 extends over 12 amino acids. The CDR3 coding sequence is TGTGCCAGCCTTTCCGGGACAGCCGGCTACACCTTC. This sequence encodes CASLSGTAGYTF. Based on the CDR3 plus reference TRBV2 and TRBJ1-2, the full variable domain is EPEVTQTPSHQVTQMGQEVILRCVPISNHLYFYWYRQILGQKVEFLVSFYNNEISEKSEIFDDQFSVERPDGSNFTLKIRSTKLEDSAMYFCASLSGTAGYTFGSGTRLTVV.

The CDR3: CASSIRGRTRYNSPLHF. CDR3 coding DNA: TGTGCCAGCAGCATCCGAGGTAGGACAAGATATAATTCACCCCTCCACTTT. The J gene is TRBJ1-6, the V gene TRBV21-1; TRBD1, the table's D call, was not compared with the DNA. TRBV21-1 is termed a pseudogene. The CDR3 spans 17 residues.

The V and J genes are TRBV4-1 and TRBJ1-1; D is uncertain. Germline CDR1 MGHRA, CDR2 YSYEKL. The CDR3 runs to 15 residues. Between the trimmed V and J ends, which lost 0 bases and 7 bases, there was a span of 15 bases. CDR3: CASSQEGRVTGEAFF. The DNA for the CDR3 is TGCGCCAGCAGCCAAGAGGGGAGGGTGACGGGTGAAGCTTTCTTT.

To note about this clone: In the same sample, other DNA sequences code for this CDR3. This rearrangement joins TRBV7-9 to TRBJ1-5; 11 bases agree with TRBD1. CDR1 and CDR2 (germline): SEHNR, FQNEAQ (reference sequence). V trimming: 6 bases; J trimming: 6 bases; junction bases outside the gene matches: 4. CDR3 length equals 14 residues. The DNA of the CDR3 is TGTGCCAGCAGTAGGACAGGGGGCGGTCAGCCCCAGCATTTT. Protein sequence: CASSRTGGGQPQHF.

This chain uses TRBV29-1 with TRBJ2-2, with 8 bases identical to TRBD2. CDR1 and CDR2 from the germline V gene are SQVTM and ANQGSEA. The CDR3 spans 18 residues. The J segment lost 0 bases and the V segment lost 0 bases, leaving 9 bases of the junction unmatched. This CDR3 is CSVEEDQSGGPNTGELFF. The CDR3 coding sequence is TGCAGCGTTGAAGAGGATCAGAGCGGGGGCCCGAACACCGGGGAGCTGTTTTTT.

V and J are TRBV7-2 and TRBJ2-2, with 7 bases that match TRBD1. The germline gives CDR1 SGHTA, CDR2 FQGNSA. The CDR3 covers 15 residues. The V gene end was trimmed by 5 bases and the J gene end by 1 base; junction bases not matched to a gene: 4. In DNA, the CDR3 is TGTGCCAGCAGCCGGCGACAGGGGAACACCGGGGAGCTGTTTTTT. It encodes CASSRRQGNTGELFF.

The chain has TRBV15 and TRBJ1-3; 7 nucleotides line up with TRBD1. Germline CDR1 LNHNV, CDR2 YYDKDF (reference sequence). This CDR3 is 15 amino acids long. V shed 3 bases and J 0 bases; nucleotides not matched to a gene: 2. The CDR3 DNA reads as TGTGCCACCAGCAGGGACAGGCTCTCTGGAAACACCATATATTTT. Its protein is CATSRDRLSGNTIYF.

The chain links TRBV4-3 to TRBJ2-7; 10 bases match TRBD1. V gave up 3 bases and J gave up 1 base; unmatched junction bases: 6. The CDR3 length is 16 residues. Germline V CDR1 and CDR2: LGHNA, YSLEER. In DNA, the CDR3 is TGCGCCAGCAGCCATTCCGGGACAGGGGAATCCTACGAGCAGTACTTC. Its translation is CASSHSGTGESYEQYF.

J is TRBJ2-3 and V is TRBV18; TRBD2 agrees at 9 bases. The CDR3 contains 14 residues. V lost 0 bases to trimming and J lost 9 bases; unmatched junction nucleotides: 4. CDR1 and CDR2 (germline): KGHSH, LQKENI. CDR3: CASSPPLAGETQYF. Written as DNA, the CDR3 is TGTGCCAGCTCACCACCTTTAGCGGGGGAGACGCAGTATTTT.

V usage is TRBV5-5 and J usage is TRBJ2-7; TRBD1 matches 9 bases. The CDR3 runs to 11 residues. V trimming: 4 bases; J trimming: 9 bases; junction bases outside the gene matches: 2. CDR1 is SGHKS, CDR2 YYEKEE, per germline (reference sequence). CDR3 sequence reads: CASSPDRGQYF. Written as DNA, the CDR3 is TGTGCCAGCAGCCCGGACAGGGGGCAGTACTTC.

The J gene is TRBJ1-2, the V gene TRBV2; a weak D match, TRBD1 (5 bases). Trimming left V 5 bases short and J 4 bases short, with 8 bases between. This CDR3 has 12 residues. Germline values: CDR1 SNHLY, CDR2 FYNNEI. CDR3 in DNA: TGTGCCAGCAGTTCGCAGGGCTATGGCTACACCTTC. This gives the protein CASSSQGYGYTF.

This clone was counted once. V and J are TRBV11-2 and TRBJ1-4; possibly TRBD1 for D (5 bases). Between the trimmed V and J ends, which lost 1 base and 4 bases, there was a span of 19 bases. The CDR3 runs 18 residues. Germline V lookup: CDR1 SGHAT, CDR2 FQNNGV. The CDR3 region has the DNA TGTGCCAGCAGCTTAGGTGGGGGGTCCGGGACCTATAATGAAAAACTGTTTTTT. The encoded protein is CASSLGGGSGTYNEKLFF.

The CDR3 loop reads CAGRSEKGKRTEAFF. In DNA, the CDR3 is TGTGCCGGACGGTCGGAGAAGGGGAAGAGAACTGAAGCTTTCTTT. V usage is TRBV6-5 and J usage is TRBJ1-1; a weak D match, TRBD1 (5 bases). The CDR3 length is 15 residues. V was shortened by 11 bases and J by 5 bases, with 24 bases between the two germline ends. Germline assignment: CDR1 MNHEY and CDR2 SVGAGI.

J is TRBJ1-1 and V is TRBV12-3 or TRBV12-4, with no clear D. The CDR3 has 13 residues. Trimming removed 6 bases from V and 5 bases from J, with 13 bases in between. CDR3 bases: TGTGCCAGCAGCCACCCGGGAGGAACTGAAGCTTTCTTT. Protein product: CASSHPGGTEAFF.

The chain uses TRBV7-2 and TRBJ1-4; a possible D gene is TRBD1 (6 bases). CDR1 and CDR2 from the germline V gene are SGHTA and FQGNSA. The CDR3 is 16 residues long. The V end was cut by 4 bases, the J end by 1 base, with 13 bases between. The CDR3 region has the DNA TGTGCCAGCAGCTCTGGGGGACATGGAACTAATGAAAAACTGTTTTTT. Translated: CASSSGGHGTNEKLFF.